The TCR beta chain under discussion was sequenced for a study of cytomegalovirus exposure and HLA in healthy donors. Findings of the study overall: Most TCR sequences were uncommon, yet certain public TCRs appeared in many donors. In a later analysis, common viral pathogens appeared linked to several of the most significant clusters.

There are 13 residues in the CDR3. Germline CDR1 MNHEY, CDR2 SVGAGI. After removal of 6 bases from V and 2 bases from J, the junction contained 1 base not matched to a gene. Note on this clone: The antigen remains unidentified.

The donors gave bone marrow, and they were healthy. 60 Vbeta and 13 Jbeta primers were used in PCR. As handled by the study authors: In a later analysis, of 79 million or so unique beta chains, roughly 11 million appeared in at least two donors. The assay was immunoSEQ multiplex PCR, and TCRdb's table has in-frame clones only and misses some. The V and J calls and the clone size are those of that table, but D and trimming were determined from the DNA. The table has roughly 81,000 clones, around four fifths seen once. What was sequenced was PBMCs. The chain is built from TRBV6-5 and TRBJ1-5; 7 nucleotides line up with TRBD1. The TCR originated in a boy aged 10-17 years in good health and CMV-seronegative. The CDR3 DNA sequence: TGTGCCAGCAGGGGGACAGGCAATCAGCCCCAGCATTTT. As protein: CASRGTGNQPQHF.